What follows is one T cell receptor beta chain and its context. Using immunoSEQ multiplex PCR, the repertoire was profiled, and TCRdb retains in-frame clones only, with some absent. The sample has more than 95,000 clones; roughly 84% are singletons. During the collection period, no donor immune events like infections were recorded. The sample originates from a study of identifying expanded T cells in peripheral blood. The germline V and J ends were trimmed by 11 bases and 1 base, with 20 bases remaining between them. Germline V gene sequence: CDR1 ENHRY, CDR2 SYGVKD. The length of the CDR3 is 15 residues.

What was sequenced was blood. The J gene is TRBJ2-5, the V gene TRBV10-3, with D possibly being TRBD1 (6 bases). The source is a person aged 18 to 75 in good health. Written as DNA, the CDR3 is TGTGCCTATCCGGCGACAGGTATACTCCAAGAGACCCAGTACTTC. It is translated as CAYPATGILQETQYF.